Each of the 12 T cell receptor beta chains below was sequenced from the same sample in a study of T cell clonotyping in hematopoietic cell transplantation. The table came from immunoSEQ multiplex PCR; TCRdb's copy has only in-frame clones and leaves some out. This table has several thousand clones, about 97% appearing once. Time point: recipient sample about 28 days before transplant, after cytoreduction. Specimen: peripheral blood mononuclear cells, collected before stem cell transplant. The origin of the receptors is a man in his 70s with acute myeloid leukemia. Some clones in this sample may be carry-over from other donors' samples.

The gene calls are TRBV5-6 and TRBJ2-7, with D perhaps matching TRBD1 (5 bases). Deletions cut 4 bases from V and 3 bases from J, with 11 bases between. From germline, CDR1 is SGHDT and CDR2 YYEEEE. The CDR3 consists of 13 residues. DNA for the CDR3: TGTGCCAGCAGCCAGGGCCGAGACTACGAGCAGTACTTC. This translates into CASSQGRDYEQYF.

The chain has TRBV2 and TRBJ1-5; no firm D call. CDR1 is SNHLY, CDR2 FYNNEI, per germline. Trimming left V 5 bases short and J 0 bases short, with 11 bases between. This CDR3 contains 15 residues. This chain's CDR3 is CASSREIYSNQPQHF. CDR3 DNA: TGTGCCAGCAGTCGTGAGATCTATAGCAATCAGCCCCAGCATTTT.

The rearrangement uses TRBV27 and TRBJ1-3; the D is unclear. The V gene lost 0 bases and the J gene lost 0 bases, with 9 bases spanning the gap. This CDR3 is 16 amino acids long. Germline CDR1 reads MNHEY; CDR2 reads SMNVEV (reference sequence). The CDR3 loop is CASSLSPGYSGNTIYF. DNA of the CDR3: TGTGCCAGCAGTTTATCGCCGGGATACTCTGGAAACACCATATATTTT.

The chain uses TRBV11-2 and TRBJ2-7; 8 nucleotides line up with TRBD2. This CDR3 has 16 residues. V was clipped by 5 bases and J by 6 bases; unmatched bases: 15. Germline V lookup: CDR1 SGHAT, CDR2 FQNNGV. CDR3 loop: CASSHIPGLDLSEQYF. CDR3 sequence (DNA): TGTGCCAGCAGCCATATTCCGGGACTAGACCTATCCGAGCAGTACTTC.

The V and J genes are TRBV29-1 and TRBJ2-2, with D maybe TRBD1 (6 bases). CDR1 and CDR2 from the germline V gene are SQVTM and ANQGSEA. The length of the CDR3 is 16 residues. Between the trimmed V and J ends, which lost 1 base and 1 base, there was a span of 13 bases. The CDR3 DNA sequence: TGCAGCGTTGAAGGGTGGGGCAGGGGGAACACCGGGGAGCTGTTTTTT. Translation gives CSVEGWGRGNTGELFF.

This chain joins TRBV4-2 and TRBJ2-7; D perhaps matches TRBD1 (6 bases). This CDR3 contains 14 residues. The V gene lost 4 bases and the J gene lost 2 bases, with 12 bases spanning the gap. CDR1 is LGHNA, CDR2 YNFKEQ, per germline. This CDR3 is CASSLRQETYEQYF. The CDR3 DNA reads TGTGCCAGCAGCCTAAGACAGGAAACCTACGAGCAGTACTTC.

The rearrangement joins TRBV28 to TRBJ2-7, with TRBD1 matching over 9 bases. CDR1 is MDHEN, CDR2 SYDVKM, per germline. The CDR3 is 17 amino acids. Losses at the gene ends were 10 bases for V and 0 bases for J; bases not matched to a gene: 16. The CDR3 here is CATLSPTGQGSSYEQYF. CDR3 nucleotides: TGTGCCACCTTATCGCCCACGGGACAGGGTTCCTCCTACGAGCAGTACTTC. Drawing the rest from reference TRBV28 and TRBJ2-7, the complete variable domain is DVKVTQSSRYLVKRTGEKVFLECVQDMDHENMFWYRQDPGLGLRLIYFSYDVKMKEKGDIPEGYSVSREKKERFSLILESASTNQTSMYLCATLSPTGQGSSYEQYFGPGTRLTVT.

This clone was seen just once. The rearrangement links TRBV6-5 to TRBJ1-5; maybe TRBD1 (5 bases). The CDR3 runs 14 residues. Germline V gene sequence: CDR1 MNHEY, CDR2 SVGAGI. With 8 bases removed from V and 2 bases from J, the gap between germline ends came to 13 bases. CDR3 sequence reads: CASRRGDGNQPQHF. CDR3 nucleotides: TGTGCCAGCCGTAGAGGGGATGGCAATCAGCCCCAGCATTTT.

The J gene is TRBJ2-5, the V gene TRBV5-1; D is perhaps TRBD1 (6 bases). Deletions cut 4 bases from V and 0 bases from J, with 13 bases between. Germline values: CDR1 SGHRS, CDR2 YFSETQ. This CDR3 contains 15 residues. As DNA, the CDR3 is TGCGCCAGCAGCACGGACAGCCGGTACCAAGAGACCCAGTACTTC. It specifies CASSTDSRYQETQYF.

The chain is built from TRBV9 and TRBJ1-4; no firm D call. The V end lost 0 bases, the J end lost 7 bases, and 10 bases lay between the germline ends. The CDR3 is 14 residues long. Germline-derived CDR1 and CDR2 are SGDLS and YYNGEE. This CDR3 is CASSVDRQAEKLFF. CDR3 nucleotide sequence: TGTGCCAGCAGCGTAGACCGCCAGGCTGAAAAACTGTTTTTT.

The rearrangement links TRBV2 to TRBJ1-6; D is possibly TRBD1 (5 bases). Germline V gene data show CDR1 as SNHLY and CDR2 as FYNNEI. V was shortened by 6 bases and J by 7 bases, with 10 bases between the two germline ends. The CDR3 consists of 13 residues. For the CDR3, the DNA is TGTGCCAGCAGGGAGGGGTGGAATTCACCCCTCCACTTT. Its translation: CASREGWNSPLHF.

The rearrangement links TRBV29-1 to TRBJ1-1; 11 positions agree with TRBD1. Germline-derived CDR1 and CDR2 are SQVTM and ANQGSEA. The CDR3 is 13 amino acids. V shed 6 bases, J shed 1 base, and the junction held 1 base outside the gene matches. The CDR3 region is CSVGTGGNTEAFF. In DNA, the CDR3 is TGCAGCGTGGGGACAGGGGGGAACACTGAAGCTTTCTTT.